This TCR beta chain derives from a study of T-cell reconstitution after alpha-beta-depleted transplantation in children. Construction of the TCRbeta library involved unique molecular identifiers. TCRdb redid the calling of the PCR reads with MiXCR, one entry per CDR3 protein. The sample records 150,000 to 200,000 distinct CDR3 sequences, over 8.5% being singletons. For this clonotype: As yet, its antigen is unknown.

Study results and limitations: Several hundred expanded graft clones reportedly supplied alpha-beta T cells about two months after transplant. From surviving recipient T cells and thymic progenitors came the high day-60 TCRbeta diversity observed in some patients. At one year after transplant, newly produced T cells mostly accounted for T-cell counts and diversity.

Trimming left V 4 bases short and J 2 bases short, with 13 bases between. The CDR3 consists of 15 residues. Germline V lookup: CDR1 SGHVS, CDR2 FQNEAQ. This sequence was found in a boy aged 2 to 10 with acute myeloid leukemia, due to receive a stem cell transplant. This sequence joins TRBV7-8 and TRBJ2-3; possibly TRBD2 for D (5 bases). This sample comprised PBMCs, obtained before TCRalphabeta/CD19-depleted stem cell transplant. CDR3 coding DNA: TGTGCCAGCAGCTCGGGTGTCGGGGTCACAGATACGCAGTATTTT. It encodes CASSSGVGVTDTQYF.